What follows are 8 T cell receptor beta chains derived from one specimen sequenced in a study of CD8+ T cells in alopecia areata. The treatment: oral pan-JAK inhibitor, 5-10 mg twice daily. cDNA reverse transcribed from extracted RNA served as the sequencing template. Using immunoSEQ multiplex PCR, the repertoire was profiled, and TCRdb retains in-frame clones only, with some absent. The sample shows roughly 250,000 clones, 60% of them seen only once. The material was CD4+ T cells sorted from blood, obtained around week 54, from a patient treated with tofacitinib. Every receptor here comes from a human donor with alopecia areata.

This clone was counted a few times. The gene calls are TRBV4-3 and TRBJ2-4; D unclear. The CDR3 extends over 16 amino acids. Trimming took off 4 bases at V and 2 bases at J, with 15 bases between the two ends. Germline loops: CDR1 LGHNA, CDR2 YSLEER. The CDR3 reads CASSLDGSLTKNIQYF. CDR3 nucleotide sequence: TGCGCCAGCAGCCTCGACGGTTCGCTAACCAAAAACATTCAGTACTTC.

DNA of the CDR3: TGTGCCTGGAGTCTCCGTCGACAAGAGACCCAGTACTTC. This codes for CAWSLRRQETQYF. The chain links TRBV30 to TRBJ2-5; no clear D. The length of the CDR3 is 13 residues. CDR1 and CDR2 from the germline V gene are GTSNPN and SVGIG (reference sequence). With 2 bases removed from V and 2 bases from J, the gap between germline ends came to 9 bases.

J is TRBJ1-6 and V is TRBV14; the D is unclear. Germline CDR1 is SGHDN and CDR2 is FVKESK. The CDR3 spans 14 residues. Deletions cut 1 base from V and 9 bases from J, with 10 bases between. This CDR3 is CASSQALTISPLHF. The CDR3 nucleotides read TGTGCCAGCAGCCAAGCGCTCACGATTTCACCCCTCCACTTT.

The chain uses TRBV30 and TRBJ1-6, with 9 bases that match TRBD1. The V and J ends lost 2 bases and 7 bases, in that order; junction bases with no gene match: 6. Germline V CDR1 and CDR2: GTSNPN, SVGIG (reference sequence). The length of the CDR3 is 15 residues. The CDR3 region is CAWSPQGARNSPLHF. The CDR3 DNA reads TGTGCCTGGAGTCCACAGGGGGCGCGGAATTCACCCCTCCACTTT.

The gene calls are TRBV4-1 and TRBJ1-2, with 11 bases that match TRBD1. The J segment lost 7 bases and the V segment lost 3 bases, leaving 7 bases of the junction unmatched. This CDR3 is built from 15 residues. Germline assignment: CDR1 MGHRA and CDR2 YSYEKL. CDR3 sequence: CASSQPAGQGGGYTF. CDR3 in DNA: TGCGCCAGCAGCCAGCCGGCGGGACAGGGGGGTGGCTACACCTTC.

V usage is TRBV5-1 and J usage is TRBJ2-7; D is unclear. The CDR3 totals 14 residues. V lost 3 bases and J lost 1, with 11 bases in between. Germline V gene lookup returns CDR1 SGHRS and CDR2 YFSETQ. DNA of the CDR3: TGCGCCAGCAGCTCCGGACGAATGTCCTACGAGCAGTACTTC. As protein: CASSSGRMSYEQYF.

The gene calls are TRBV6-1 and TRBJ1-2; D is ambiguous. In germline, CDR1 is MNHNS, CDR2 SASEGT. V lost 0 bases and J 3 bases, leaving 5 bases between the germline ends. The CDR3 contains 13 residues. The CDR3 region is CASSEAGHYGYTF. CDR3 nucleotides: TGTGCCAGCAGTGAAGCAGGACACTATGGCTACACCTTC.

The gene calls are TRBV5-6 and TRBJ1-6, with TRBD1 matching 7 bases. CDR1 and CDR2 from the germline V gene are SGHDT and YYEEEE. After removal of 2 bases from V and 10 bases from J, the junction contained 6 bases not matched to a gene. This CDR3 contains 14 residues. CDR3 protein: CASSLNRGQSPLHF. DNA for the CDR3: TGTGCCAGCAGCTTAAACAGGGGACAATCACCCCTCCACTTT.